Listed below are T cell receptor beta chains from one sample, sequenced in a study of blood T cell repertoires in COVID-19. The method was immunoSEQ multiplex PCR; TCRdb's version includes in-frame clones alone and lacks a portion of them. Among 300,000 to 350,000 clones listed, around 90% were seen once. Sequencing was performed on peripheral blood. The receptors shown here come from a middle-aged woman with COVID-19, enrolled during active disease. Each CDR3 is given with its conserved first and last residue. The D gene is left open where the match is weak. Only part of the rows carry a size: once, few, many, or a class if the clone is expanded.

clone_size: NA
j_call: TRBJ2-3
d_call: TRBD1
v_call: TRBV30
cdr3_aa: CAWKGQGYTDTQYF
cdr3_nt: TGTGCCTGGAAAGGACAGGGTTACACAGATACGCAGTATTTT

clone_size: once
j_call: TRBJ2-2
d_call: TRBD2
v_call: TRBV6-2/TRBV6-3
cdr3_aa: CASSYGAGGNTGELFF
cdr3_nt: TGTGCCAGCAGTTATGGCGCGGGGGGGAACACCGGGGAGCTGTTTTTT

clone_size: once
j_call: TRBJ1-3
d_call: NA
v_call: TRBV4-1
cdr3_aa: CASSLAGGNTIYF
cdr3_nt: TGCGCCAGCAGCCTCGCGGGTGGAAACACCATATATTTT

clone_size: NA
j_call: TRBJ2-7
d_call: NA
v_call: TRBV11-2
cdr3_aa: CASSLLGTPYEQYF
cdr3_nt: TGTGCCAGCAGCTTACTAGGAACCCCCTACGAGCAGTACTTC

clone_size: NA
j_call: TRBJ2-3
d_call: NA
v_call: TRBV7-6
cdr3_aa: CASIPNRGTDTQYF
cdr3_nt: TGTGCCAGCATTCCGAACAGGGGCACAGATACGCAGTATTTT

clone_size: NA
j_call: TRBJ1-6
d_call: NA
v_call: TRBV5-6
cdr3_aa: CASSRGTMYNSPLHF
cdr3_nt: TGTGCCAGCAGCAGAGGGACAATGTATAATTCACCCCTCCACTTT

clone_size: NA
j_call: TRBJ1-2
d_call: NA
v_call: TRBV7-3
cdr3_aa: CASSSTGFGGYTF
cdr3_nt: TGTGCCAGCAGCAGTACAGGCTTTGGTGGCTACACCTTC

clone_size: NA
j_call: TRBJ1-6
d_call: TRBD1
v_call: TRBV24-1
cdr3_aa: CATKDRGPNSPLHF
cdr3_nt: TGTGCCACCAAGGACAGGGGACCCAATTCACCCCTCCACTTT

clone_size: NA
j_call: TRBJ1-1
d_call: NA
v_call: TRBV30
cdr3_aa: CAWGSSLSAEAFF
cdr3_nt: TGTGCCTGGGGATCGTCATTAAGCGCTGAAGCTTTCTTT

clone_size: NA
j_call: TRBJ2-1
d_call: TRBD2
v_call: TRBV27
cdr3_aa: CASSLSRTSNEQFF
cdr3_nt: TGTGCCAGCAGTTTATCCCGGACTAGTAATGAGCAGTTCTTC

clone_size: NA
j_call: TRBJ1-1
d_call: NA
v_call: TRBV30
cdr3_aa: CASIRGAEAFF
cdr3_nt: TGTGCCTCCATCAGGGGCGCTGAAGCTTTCTTT

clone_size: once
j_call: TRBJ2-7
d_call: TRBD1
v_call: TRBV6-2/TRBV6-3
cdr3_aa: CASSYGTDFYEQYF
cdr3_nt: TGTGCCAGCAGTTACGGGACAGATTTCTACGAGCAGTACTTC

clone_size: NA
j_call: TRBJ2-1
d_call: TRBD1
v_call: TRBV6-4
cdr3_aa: CASSDSPGQGNNEQFF
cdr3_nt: TGTGCCAGCAGTGACTCCCCTGGACAGGGGAACAATGAGCAGTTCTTC

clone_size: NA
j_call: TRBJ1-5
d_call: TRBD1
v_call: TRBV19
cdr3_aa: CASSWGDRGNQPQHF
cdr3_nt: TGTGCCAGTAGTTGGGGGGACAGAGGCAATCAGCCCCAGCATTTT

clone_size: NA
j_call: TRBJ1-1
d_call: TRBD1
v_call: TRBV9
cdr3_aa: CASSVDRGLNTEAFF
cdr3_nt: TGTGCCAGCAGCGTAGACAGGGGGCTGAACACTGAAGCTTTCTTT

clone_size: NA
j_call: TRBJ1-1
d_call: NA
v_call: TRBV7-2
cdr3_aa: CASSPRYRTTEAFF
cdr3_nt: TGTGCCAGCAGCCCGCGATACCGAACCACTGAAGCTTTCTTT

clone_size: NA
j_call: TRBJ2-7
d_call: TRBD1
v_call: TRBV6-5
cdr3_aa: CASRKGTGGYYEQYF
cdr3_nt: TGTGCCAGCAGAAAGGGCACAGGGGGCTACTACGAGCAGTACTTC

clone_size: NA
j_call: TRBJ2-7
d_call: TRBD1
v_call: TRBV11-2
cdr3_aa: CASSPLGQGVEYF
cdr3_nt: TGTGCCAGCAGCCCCTTGGGACAGGGGGTGGAGTACTTC

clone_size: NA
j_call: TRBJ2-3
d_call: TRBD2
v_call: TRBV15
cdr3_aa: CATSQGLAASTDTQYF
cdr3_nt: TGTGCCACCAGCCAGGGACTAGCGGCTAGCACAGATACGCAGTATTTT

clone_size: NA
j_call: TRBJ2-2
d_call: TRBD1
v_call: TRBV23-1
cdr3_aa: CASRYGSVGTGRNTGELFF
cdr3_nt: TGCGCCAGCAGATACGGGAGTGTGGGGACAGGGAGGAACACCGGGGAGCTGTTTTTT

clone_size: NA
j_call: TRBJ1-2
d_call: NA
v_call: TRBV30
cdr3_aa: CALSGGGGGYTF
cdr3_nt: TGTGCCTTGAGTGGGGGGGGCGGTGGCTACACCTTC

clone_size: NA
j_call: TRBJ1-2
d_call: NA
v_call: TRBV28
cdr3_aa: CASSPRSVNPDSSSNYGYTF
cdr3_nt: TGTGCCAGCAGTCCCCGCTCGGTAAATCCGGACAGTTCTTCTAACTATGGCTACACCTTC

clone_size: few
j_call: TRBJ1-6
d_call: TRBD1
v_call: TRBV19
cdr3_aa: CASNWRTGDSPLHF
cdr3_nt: TGTGCCAGTAATTGGCGGACAGGGGATTCACCCCTCCACTTT

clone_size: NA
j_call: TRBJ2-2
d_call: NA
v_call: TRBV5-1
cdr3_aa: CASSLGIQQNTGELFF
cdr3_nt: TGCGCCAGCAGCTTGGGGATACAGCAGAACACCGGGGAGCTGTTTTTT

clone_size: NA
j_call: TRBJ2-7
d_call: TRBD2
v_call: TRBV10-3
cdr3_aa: CAIGERGAQYEQYF
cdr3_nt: TGTGCCATCGGAGAGCGGGGGGCCCAGTACGAGCAGTACTTC

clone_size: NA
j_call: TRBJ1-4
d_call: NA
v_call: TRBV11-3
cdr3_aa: CASSQGGSNEKLFF
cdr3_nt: TGTGCCAGCAGCCAGGGAGGGTCTAATGAAAAACTGTTTTTT

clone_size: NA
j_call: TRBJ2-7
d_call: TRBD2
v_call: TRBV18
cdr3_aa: CASSPIGAGGPYEQYF
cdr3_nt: TGTGCCAGCTCACCAATAGGGGCGGGGGGGCCCTACGAGCAGTACTTC

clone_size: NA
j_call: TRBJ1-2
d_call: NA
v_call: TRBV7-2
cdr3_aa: CASSLAGGGYGYTF
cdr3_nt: TGTGCCAGCAGCTTAGCCGGGGGTGGGTATGGCTACACCTTC

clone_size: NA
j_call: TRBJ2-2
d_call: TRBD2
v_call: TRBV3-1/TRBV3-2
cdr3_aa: CASSQRAGLAGVPGELFF
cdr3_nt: TGTGCCAGCAGCCAGCGCGCAGGACTAGCGGGAGTTCCCGGGGAGCTGTTTTTT

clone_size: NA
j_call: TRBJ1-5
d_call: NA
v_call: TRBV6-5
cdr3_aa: CASSYGQSQPQHF
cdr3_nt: TGTGCCAGCAGTTACGGACAGTCCCAGCCCCAGCATTTT

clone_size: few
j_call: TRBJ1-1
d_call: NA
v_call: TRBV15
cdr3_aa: CATSRGSLRLLGAFF
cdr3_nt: TGTGCCACCAGCAGAGGGTCCCTCCGACTCTTGGGAGCTTTCTTT

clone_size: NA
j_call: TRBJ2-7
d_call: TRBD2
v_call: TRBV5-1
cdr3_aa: CASSFTSGSYEQYF
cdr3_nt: TGCGCCAGCAGCTTTACTAGCGGGAGCTACGAGCAGTACTTC

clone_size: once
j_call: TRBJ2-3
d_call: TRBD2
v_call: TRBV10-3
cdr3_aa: CAIRTAAGGSNTQYF
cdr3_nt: TGTGCCATCAGGACGGCGGCGGGAGGATCGAATACGCAGTATTTT

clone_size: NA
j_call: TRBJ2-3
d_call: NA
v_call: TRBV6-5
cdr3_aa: CASGGSINTQYF
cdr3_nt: TGTGCCAGCGGGGGCAGCATAAATACGCAGTATTTT

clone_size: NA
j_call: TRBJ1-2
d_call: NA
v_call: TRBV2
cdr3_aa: CASSEAFQFNYGYTF
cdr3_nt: TGTGCCAGCAGTGAAGCGTTTCAGTTCAACTATGGCTACACCTTC

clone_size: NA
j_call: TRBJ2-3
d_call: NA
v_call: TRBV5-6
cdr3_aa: CASSPDQRDTQYF
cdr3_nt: TGTGCCAGCAGCCCAGACCAGCGTGATACGCAGTATTTT

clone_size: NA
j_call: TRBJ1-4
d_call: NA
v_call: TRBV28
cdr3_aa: CASTSLAGGVCEKLFF
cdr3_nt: TGTGCCAGCACCAGTCTTGCCGGGGGGGTTTGTGAAAAACTGTTTTTT

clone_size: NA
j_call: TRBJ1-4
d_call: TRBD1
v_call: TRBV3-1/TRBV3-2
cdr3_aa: CASSQKDRGNEKLFF
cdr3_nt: TGTGCCAGCAGCCAAAAGGACAGGGGTAATGAAAAACTGTTTTTT

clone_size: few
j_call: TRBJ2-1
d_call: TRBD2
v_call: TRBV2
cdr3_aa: CARGLAGSNEQFF
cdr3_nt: TGTGCCAGGGGACTAGCGGGATCCAATGAGCAGTTCTTC

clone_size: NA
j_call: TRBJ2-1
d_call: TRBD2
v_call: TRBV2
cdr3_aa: CASSASGGVPDEQFF
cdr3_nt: TGTGCCAGCAGTGCTAGCGGGGGGGTCCCGGATGAGCAGTTCTTC

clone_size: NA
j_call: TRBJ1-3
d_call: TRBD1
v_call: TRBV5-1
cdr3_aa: CASSPGTAESTIYF
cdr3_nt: TGCGCCAGCAGCCCCGGGACAGCTGAGAGCACCATATATTTT

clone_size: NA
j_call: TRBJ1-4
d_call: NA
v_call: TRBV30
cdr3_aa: CAWSKKVAGPREKLFF
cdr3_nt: TGTGCCTGGAGTAAGAAGGTTGCAGGCCCTCGGGAAAAACTGTTTTTT

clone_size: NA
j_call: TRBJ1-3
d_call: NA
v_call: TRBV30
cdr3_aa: CAWVKSSSGNTIYF
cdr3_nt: TGTGCCTGGGTCAAAAGTAGCTCTGGAAACACCATATATTTT

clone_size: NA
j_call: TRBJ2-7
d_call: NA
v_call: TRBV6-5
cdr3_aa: CASSSDSPGLYEQYF
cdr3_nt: TGTGCCAGCAGTAGCGACAGCCCTGGCCTGTACGAGCAGTACTTC

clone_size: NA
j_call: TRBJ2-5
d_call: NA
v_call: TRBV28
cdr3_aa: CASSLRQVYQETQYF
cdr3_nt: TGTGCCAGCAGTTTAAGACAGGTGTACCAAGAGACCCAGTACTTC

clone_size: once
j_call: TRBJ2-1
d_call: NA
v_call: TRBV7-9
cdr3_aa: CASRPRAGTYNEQFF
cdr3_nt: TGTGCCAGCAGACCCAGGGCGGGGACCTACAATGAGCAGTTCTTC

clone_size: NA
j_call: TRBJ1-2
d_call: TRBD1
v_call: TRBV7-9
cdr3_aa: CASSPGTASNYGYTF
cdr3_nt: TGTGCCAGCAGCCCAGGGACAGCTTCTAACTATGGCTACACCTTC

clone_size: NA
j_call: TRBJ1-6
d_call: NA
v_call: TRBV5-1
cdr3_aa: CASSRTTEDSPLHF
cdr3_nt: TGCGCCAGCAGTCGGACAACTGAGGATTCACCCCTCCACTTT

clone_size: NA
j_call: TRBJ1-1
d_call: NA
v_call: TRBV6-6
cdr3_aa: CASSYSSRGEAFF
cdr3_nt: TGTGCCAGCAGTTACTCCTCTAGGGGAGAAGCTTTCTTT

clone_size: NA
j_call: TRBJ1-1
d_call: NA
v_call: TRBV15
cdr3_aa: CATTSTGFEAFF
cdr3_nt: TGTGCCACCACTTCGACGGGGTTTGAAGCTTTCTTT

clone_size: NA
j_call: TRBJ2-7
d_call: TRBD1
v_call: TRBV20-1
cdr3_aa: CSASRTGGKNEQYF
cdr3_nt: TGCAGTGCTAGTCGGACAGGGGGCAAAAACGAGCAGTACTTC

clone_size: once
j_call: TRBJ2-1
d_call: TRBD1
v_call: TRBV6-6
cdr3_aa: CASSPGGYNEQFF
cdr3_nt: TGTGCCAGCAGTCCAGGGGGCTACAATGAGCAGTTCTTC

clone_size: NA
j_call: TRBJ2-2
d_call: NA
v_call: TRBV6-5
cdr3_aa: CASSLVITGELFF
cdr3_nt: TGTGCCAGCAGTTTAGTCATCACCGGGGAGCTGTTTTTT